This T cell receptor beta chain was sequenced during a study of cytomegalovirus exposure and HLA in healthy donors (dated by TCRdb to 2016 to 2017). Context from the whole study: According to an earlier analysis of several hundred of the donors, about 170 million T cells yielded over 90 million unique TCR beta sequences and approximately 300 Gb of sequence data. An early release that covered some 630 HLA-typed donors contained approximately 320 gigabases of sequencing data and tens of millions of unique TCR sequences. The genetic ancestry cluster associated with self-reported Caucasian donors included over 80% of the 300 to 400 genotyped donors. The aim of the study was to test whether cataloging public T cell receptors could identify signatures of past pathogen exposure. The study used immunosequencing to profile the T cell repertoires of around 600 subjects and linked those repertoires to cytomegalovirus serostatus. In addition to the first cohort of about 650 subjects, a separate validation cohort of over 90 different subjects was used. The study combined high-throughput TCR immunosequencing, statistical association of individual TCRs with disease status, and machine learning to predict cytomegalovirus infection status. To study patterns of TCR occurrence, a later analysis re-analyzed previously published TCR beta repertoires from 666 donors and added high-resolution HLA genotyping. Rather than drawing on any new phenotypic data, the later analysis identified candidate immune exposures from TCR beta sequences and the way those sequences occurred across donors. An earlier analysis of 587 of the donors applied high-throughput TCR beta sequencing to assess whether each TCR beta V gene segment acted as functional or pseudogenic. Alongside the repertoire data, information on donor age, sex, ethnicity and CMV serostatus was compiled. A later genetic analysis used genome-wide SNP genotypes for 398 of the 666 donors, treating that subset as a discovery cohort. Every discovery cohort repertoire had been produced on one sequencing platform. HLA typing included class I and class II loci at four-digit resolution. The number of donors typed differed by locus, with 629-630 for A, B, C, DRB1 and DQB1, about 500 for DQA1, 600 to 610 for DPA1, and about 450 for DPB1. Several DR-DQ haplotypes were treated as single units for association and clustering because of strong linkage in the cohort. Among around 400 genotyped donors of the cohort, an average of approximately 240,000 unique TCR beta nucleotide sequences was sequenced per donor, of which 15% to 20% were non-productive.

As to this clone: The antigen it binds to is not known. Qualities for individual bases were not recorded, and no much larger clone is one base off.

From its cysteine to its phenylalanine, the CDR3 spans 15 amino acids. Only the CDR3 region is kept as DNA, spanning 45 bases read in frame from base 1. In the germline V gene, CDR1 corresponds to SQVTM and CDR2 to ANQGSEA. V ends up 6 bases short and J 2 bases short, with an unmatched junction base count of 10. In total, more than 500 healthy bone marrow donors made up the cohort. All cohort members were sampled while nominally healthy, although unrecorded immune exposures were likely present. The donor tested CMV seronegative, placing the donor among the 350 to 400 seronegative members of the cohort. A peripheral blood sample was collected from each donor, and TCR beta sequencing was performed on peripheral blood mononuclear cells. Genomic DNA was extracted from the blood cell samples with the Qiagen DNeasy Blood Extraction Kit. Library preparation employed the immunoSEQ multiplex PCR assay. For the multiplex PCR, a mixture combining 60 forward primers for TCR Vbeta segments and 13 reverse primers for TCR Jbeta segments was used. The CDR3 region of rearranged TCR beta genes was amplified from genomic DNA by a multiplex PCR assay. On the Illumina HiSeq System, the amplified TCR beta libraries were sequenced as 87-base-pair reads. The original pipeline was this. Across the 670 or so repertoires, a later analysis counted tens of millions of unique TCR beta chains, about 10 million of which were shared by at least two donors. A nearest-neighbor algorithm error-corrected the raw reads and collapsed the reads into unique sequences, merging closely related sequences to remove PCR and sequencing errors. CDR3 sequences were aligned to IMGT reference sequences to assign V, D and J gene segments. For a sequence to be retained, a match of at least six nucleotides to both a V gene segment and a J gene segment was required. Rearrangements were classified as productive when the CDR3 lacked stop codons and remained in frame with V and J, and all other rearrangements were classified as non-productive. Following IMGT convention, CDR3 was defined as the stretch from the second conserved V-encoded cysteine to the conserved J-encoded phenylalanine. The earlier analysis of some 600 of the donors excluded sequences that lacked an unambiguous match to a single V gene segment. In an earlier analysis of more than 500 of the donors, a V segment was called functional when productive rearrangements were above 56.7%, and segregating when the standard deviation between donors exceeded 5%. A statistical classification framework was built to diagnose cytomegalovirus status from the catalog of TCR beta chain sequences. In a later analysis, V and J genes were assigned by comparing TCR nucleotide sequences against IMGT/GENE-DB human TR gene sequences. A later analysis assigned CDR3 sequences and most-parsimonious VDJ recombination scenarios with the TCRdist pipeline. In a later analysis, each TCR beta chain was defined by its CDR3 amino acid sequence together with its V-gene family, and reads without a unique V-gene family were excluded. In a later analysis, approximately 590 highly shared, low-generation-probability nucleotide sequences were removed to address suspected cross-contamination and a sequencing artifact. In a later analysis, a clonal expansion index was calculated for each public chain from normalized within-repertoire ranks of inferred template counts. A later analysis computed generation probabilities with a VDJ recombination model fitted to out-of-frame rearrangements, and checked the results against IGoR. Hypergeometric tests were used in a later analysis to score TCR-TCR, TCR-HLA and TCR-CMV co-occurrence, with a repertoire-size bias correction applied to the TCR pairs. A later analysis estimated false discovery rates by permuting HLA or CMV assignments 20 times. In a later analysis, co-occurring TCRs were grouped with DBSCAN, and TCRdist sequence similarity was added when clustering was performed within HLA-allele-positive subsets. Repertoires with fewer than 30,000 or more than 120,000 public chains were left out of co-occurrence clustering, as were a handful of repertoires with anomalous nucleotide sharing. TCRdb stores this immuneACCESS table with in-frame sequences only. Part of the clones is absent; in the studies checked, under half of the shortfall reflects unresolved V genes, and no reason is known for the rest. Clone size and the V and J calls come from that table; the DNA yielded D and trimming. Recorded for this sample are around 230,000 clones; approximately 85% of them occurred a single time. The leading ten clones occupy 0.2% to 0.25% of the sample.

Results and caveats for the whole study, not just this receptor: Because the 87-base-pair reads could not distinguish some IMGT-functional V segments, including TRBV6-2 and TRBV6-3, those segments were excluded. A later genetic analysis reported fewer N-insertions in productive TCRs among donors in an Asian-associated ancestry cluster than the roughly 700-donor mean. A few of the identified cytomegalovirus-associated TCR beta chains were confirmed in vitro to be specific for cytomegalovirus antigens. Broadly in line with IMGT annotations, most TCR beta V segments showed up in productive rearrangements about 90% or about 30% of the time in an earlier analysis of around 550 of the donors. V-gene and J-gene trimming of TCR beta chains was associated with a missense DCLRE1C variant in a later genetic analysis, and the association was replicated in an independent cohort. In the study, 150 to 200 TCR beta chains were listed as associated with cytomegalovirus. A later analysis reported that several top co-occurrence clusters appeared linked to parvovirus B19, influenza, CMV and Epstein-Barr virus. Most TCR sequences were observed very rarely across donors, whereas some public TCRs were present in many individuals. Most CMV-associated TCR beta chains appeared to be HLA-restricted in a later analysis, and the HLA associations seemed to be driven largely by CMV exposure. When HLA alleles, especially DR and DQ, strongly co-occurred, attributing TCR associations to individual alleles was difficult. According to the authors, the approach could potentially be generalized to other disease states and immunological phenotypes. A group of highly shared sequence variants was considered likely to be a technical artifact of the sequencing pipeline. A later analysis found that HLA-associated TCR beta chains were more clonally expanded and had lower generation probabilities than equally common non-associated chains. A later analysis found that TCR association rates varied across HLA loci, with DRB1 alleles showing the most associated TCRs and HLA-C alleles the fewest. A further reported finding was that TCR beta sequences accurately predicted the HLA-A and HLA-B alleles for most subjects in the first cohort. The only immune exposure information available for the cohort was CMV serostatus. Because HLA typing was unavailable for some donors at each locus, only the typed subset was used in association tests. Presence/absence analyses assumed roughly uniform sequencing depth across donors, an assumption that may not hold. The classifier was reported to diagnose cytomegalovirus status with high specificity and sensitivity in both the original and validation cohorts. Correlated functional status among segregating V segments might reflect linkage disequilibrium, but an unknown experimental factor could not be ruled out. Specific HLA alleles were associated with around 18,000 TCR beta sequences at a false discovery rate of 0.05 in a later analysis. Over 15 rarely observed V segments, including chromosome 9 orphons, were excluded from the earlier analysis of several hundred of the donors because counts were too low. Only TCR beta chains were sequenced in this cohort, and the absence of alpha or paired-chain data limited detectable features.

The receptor was isolated from a girl aged 2-10 years in good health and CMV-seronegative. This sequence uses TRBV29-1 and TRBJ2-1, and 7 bases in between align with TRBD1. Material: PBMCs. The sequence in DNA is TGCAGCGTGGCCCGGTACAGGGGTACCTACAATGAGCAGTTCTTC. Translated, this gives CSVARYRGTYNEQFF.